This is a list of T cell receptor beta chains from one sample in a study of T cells in localized non-small cell lung cancer. Some clones are missing from TCRdb's copy, which holds only in-frame ones; the method was immunoSEQ multiplex PCR. The sample records roughly 2,300 clones, 37% being singletons. The sequenced sample was lung tumor tissue, obtained before any cancer treatment. The origin of the receptors is a female donor of 60 years or more with stage I lung adenocarcinoma. The CDR3 runs from the conserved cysteine through the conserved F or W. D genes are given only for firm matches. Expanded clones get a size class; other rows say once, few or many, or leave the size out.

v_call,d_call,clone_size,j_call,cdr3_aa,cdr3_nt
TRBV5-1,TRBD1,-,TRBJ2-7,CASSPQGASSYEQYF,TGCGCCAGCAGCCCACAGGGGGCATCCTCCTACGAGCAGTACTTC
TRBV25-1,-,-,TRBJ2-7,CASSGAGWEQYF,TGTGCCAGCAGTGGAGCAGGATGGGAGCAGTACTTC
TRBV11-3,-,-,TRBJ2-4,CASSLTTGLAKNIQYF,TGTGCCAGCAGTTTAACGACAGGACTAGCCAAAAACATTCAGTACTTC
TRBV2,TRBD2,few,TRBJ2-1,CATRPGGDEQFF,TGTGCCACCCGCCCGGGAGGAGATGAGCAGTTCTTC
TRBV10-2,TRBD1,few,TRBJ2-7,CASSAAGGGYEQYF,TGCGCCAGCAGTGCCGCAGGGGGTGGTTACGAGCAGTACTTC
TRBV15,-,-,TRBJ1-1,CATSRGTTGKTPEAFF,TGTGCCACCAGCAGAGGAACAACAGGGAAGACCCCTGAAGCTTTCTTT
TRBV4-1,-,few,TRBJ2-7,CASSQAPGQKGLEQYF,TGCGCCAGCAGCCAAGCCCCTGGGCAGAAGGGGCTCGAGCAGTACTTC
TRBV4-1,-,-,TRBJ2-3,CASSPSGGLTAGEVTDTQYF,TGCGCCAGCAGCCCGTCTGGGGGGCTTACGGCGGGAGAGGTGACAGATACGCAGTATTTT
TRBV28,-,-,TRBJ1-2,CASTPRWRDSGYTF,TGTGCCAGCACCCCCCGGTGGAGGGATAGTGGCTACACCTTC
TRBV11-3,-,medium-sized,TRBJ2-3,CASSLPQGGNTQYF,TGTGCCAGCAGCTTACCACAGGGCGGGAATACGCAGTATTTT
TRBV5-1,-,-,TRBJ2-5,CASSLEQGGETQYF,TGCGCCAGCAGCTTGGAACAGGGAGGCGAGACCCAGTACTTC
TRBV19,TRBD1,few,TRBJ2-3,CASKNRGQGYTGDTQYF,TGTGCCAGTAAGAACAGGGGGCAAGGTTACACCGGAGATACGCAGTATTTT
TRBV6-8,-,-,TRBJ1-5,CASSDYREQPQHF,TGTGCCAGCAGTGATTACAGGGAGCAGCCCCAGCATTTT
TRBV11-3,TRBD2,few,TRBJ2-1,CASSSSGTSYNEQFF,TGTGCCAGCAGCTCTAGCGGGACCTCCTACAATGAGCAGTTCTTC
TRBV19,-,-,TRBJ1-1,CASSPVLQGSNTEAFF,TGTGCCAGTAGCCCGGTCCTCCAGGGGTCGAACACTGAAGCTTTCTTT
TRBV30,-,-,TRBJ1-3,CAWSVRTAGNTIYF,TGTGCCTGGAGTGTAAGAACAGCCGGAAACACCATATATTTT
TRBV30,-,-,TRBJ1-2,CAWSAENYGYTF,TGTGCCTGGAGTGCGGAGAACTATGGCTACACCTTC
TRBV6-8,-,few,TRBJ1-3,CASSYSQPASGNTIYF,TGTGCCAGCAGTTACTCGCAACCAGCCTCTGGAAACACCATATATTTT
TRBV28,-,-,TRBJ1-4,CASSFLLAINEKLFF,TGTGCCAGCAGTTTTTTGCTCGCAATTAATGAAAAACTGTTTTTT
TRBV1,-,few,TRBJ2-2,CASSQETGPGTGELFF,TGCGCCAGCAGCCAAGAAACGGGACCGGGAACCGGGGAGCTGTTTTTT
TRBV14,-,-,TRBJ2-5,CASSQVTGKYQETQYF,TGTGCCAGCAGCCAAGTAACAGGGAAGTACCAAGAGACCCAGTACTTC
TRBV14,-,-,TRBJ2-5,CASSHLRDSEETQYF,TGTGCCAGCAGCCACCTCCGGGACTCGGAAGAGACCCAGTACTTC
TRBV28,TRBD2,-,TRBJ2-1,CASSPTGTGGFYNEQFF,TGTGCCAGCAGCCCAACCGGGACGGGGGGGTTCTACAATGAGCAGTTCTTC
TRBV30,TRBD2,-,TRBJ2-3,CAWSVLAGTSTDTQYF,TGTGCCTGGAGTGTACTAGCGGGAACCAGCACAGATACGCAGTATTTT
TRBV6-8,-,-,TRBJ2-1,CATGLWTNEQFF,TGTGCCACCGGACTATGGACGAATGAGCAGTTCTTC
TRBV23-1,-,few,TRBJ2-3,CASSFTLVPADTQYF,TGCGCCAGCAGCTTTACCCTCGTCCCGGCAGATACGCAGTATTTT
TRBV29-1,-,-,TRBJ2-3,CSVEWAGADTQYF,TGCAGCGTTGAATGGGCAGGTGCAGATACGCAGTATTTT
TRBV9,-,-,TRBJ2-5,CASSVVGDGETQYF,TGTGCCAGCAGCGTAGTCGGGGACGGCGAGACCCAGTACTTC
TRBV7-5,-,-,TRBJ2-2,CASSPRQGGTGELFF,TGTGCCAGCAGCCCTCGACAGGGTGGCACCGGGGAGCTGTTTTTT
TRBV25-1,TRBD2,few,TRBJ2-2,CASSDWGLAEGCRELFF,TGTGCCAGCAGTGATTGGGGACTAGCGGAGGGGTGCCGGGAGCTGTTTTTT
TRBV30,-,-,TRBJ2-2,CAEGHLANTGELFF,TGTGCCGAAGGACACTTAGCGAACACCGGGGAGCTGTTTTTT
TRBV28,-,-,TRBJ1-1,CASSFRAGGRTEAFF,TGTGCCAGCAGTTTCAGGGCTGGGGGGAGGACTGAAGCTTTCTTT
TRBV11-3,-,few,TRBJ1-5,CASSTRGQVSNQPQHF,TGTGCCAGCAGCACACGGGGACAAGTAAGCAATCAGCCCCAGCATTTT
TRBV5-1,TRBD2,few,TRBJ2-5,CASSLGLAGVKQETQYF,TGCGCCAGCAGCTTGGGACTAGCGGGAGTCAAACAAGAGACCCAGTACTTC
TRBV29-1,-,-,TRBJ2-7,CSVGNSFYEQYF,TGCAGCGTTGGGAATAGTTTTTACGAGCAGTACTTC
TRBV5-1,-,-,TRBJ1-1,CASSKSPGADTEAFF,TGCGCCAGCAGCAAATCCCCAGGGGCGGACACTGAAGCTTTCTTT
TRBV11-3,-,large,TRBJ2-7,CASSLPDLGPHEQYF,TGTGCCAGCAGCTTGCCAGACCTGGGACCCCACGAGCAGTACTTC
TRBV12-5,-,-,TRBJ2-3,CASGLTRSGFFTHTDTQYF,TGTGCTAGTGGTTTGACTCGAAGCGGTTTTTTCACACACACAGATACGCAGTATTTT
TRBV9,-,-,TRBJ2-4,CASSEQGVTKNIQYF,TGTGCCAGCAGTGAACAGGGTGTTACCAAAAACATTCAGTACTTC
TRBV6-8,-,-,TRBJ1-5,CASSDRQYQPQHF,TGTGCCAGCAGTGACAGGCAGTATCAGCCCCAGCATTTT
TRBV19,-,-,TRBJ2-3,CASSIYGGGTDTQYF,TGTGCCAGTAGTATTTATGGGGGAGGCACAGATACGCAGTATTTT
TRBV6-8,-,few,TRBJ2-6,CASSYRQPSGANVLTF,TGTGCCAGCAGTTACCGACAGCCCTCTGGGGCCAACGTCCTGACTTTC
TRBV10-2,TRBD2,few,TRBJ2-2,CASSAGLAGGTGELFF,TGCGCCAGCAGTGCGGGACTAGCGGGGGGCACCGGGGAGCTGTTTTTT
TRBV19,TRBD1,-,TRBJ1-1,CASSIGDRLVTEAFF,TGTGCCAGTAGTATCGGGGACAGGCTGGTCACTGAAGCTTTCTTT
TRBV11-3,-,-,TRBJ2-5,CASSIGRGTRGETQYF,TGTGCCAGCAGCATCGGTCGGGGGACGCGTGGGGAGACCCAGTACTTC
TRBV5-1,TRBD2,-,TRBJ2-3,CASSSGAGVMADTQYF,TGCGCCAGCAGCTCTGGAGCGGGAGTTATGGCAGATACGCAGTATTTT
TRBV9,TRBD1,-,TRBJ1-1,CASSETGLNTEAFF,TGTGCCAGCAGTGAGACAGGGCTGAACACTGAAGCTTTCTTT
TRBV11-3,-,few,TRBJ1-1,CASSQIGGSRNTEAFF,TGTGCCAGCAGCCAGATCGGCGGTTCCAGGAACACTGAAGCTTTCTTT
TRBV30,-,-,TRBJ1-2,CAWSTVSNLVGYTF,TGTGCCTGGAGTACTGTCAGCAACCTAGTAGGCTACACCTTC
TRBV11-3,-,-,TRBJ1-3,CASSLDGLRGDTIYF,TGTGCCAGCAGCTTAGATGGGCTTAGAGGGGACACCATATATTTT
TRBV6-8,-,few,TRBJ2-7,CASSYRPGSSYEQYF,TGTGCCAGCAGTTACCGTCCAGGGAGCTCCTACGAGCAGTACTTC
TRBV19,-,-,TRBJ1-1,CASSIQNTEAFF,TGTGCCAGTAGTATACAGAACACTGAAGCTTTCTTT
TRBV6-7,TRBD1,medium-sized,TRBJ1-1,CASSYSSGGTEAFF,TGTGCCAGCAGTTATTCATCAGGGGGCACTGAAGCTTTCTTT
TRBV14,-,-,TRBJ1-1,CASSHRGHGAEAFF,TGTGCCAGCAGCCACAGGGGCCATGGGGCTGAAGCTTTCTTT